This is a list of T cell receptor beta chains from one sample in a study of blood T cell repertoires in COVID-19. The table came from immunoSEQ multiplex PCR; TCRdb's copy has only in-frame clones and leaves some out. The table includes about 35,000 clones, roughly 80% detected once. The sample was peripheral blood. The receptors originated from a man aged 55 to 69 in a cohort sampled during active COVID-19. Each CDR3 is given with its conserved first and last residue. The order of the fields is V gene, J gene, clone size, D gene, CDR3 DNA, CDR3 protein. D genes are given only for firm matches. Not all rows give a size; the values are once, few, many and, for expanded clones, a class.

>TRBV9|TRBJ2-3|.|TRBD2
TGTGCCAGCAGCCAGACTAGCGGGGTTCGCACAGATACGCAGTATTTT
CASSQTSGVRTDTQYF
>TRBV3-1/TRBV3-2|TRBJ2-7|.|.
TGTGCCAGCAGAAACGACAAGTACGAGCAGTACTTC
CASRNDKYEQYF
>TRBV19|TRBJ2-7|.|.
TGTGCCAGTAGTATATTTGCGGGGAGCTCCTACGAGCAGTACTTC
CASSIFAGSSYEQYF
>TRBV4-1|TRBJ1-6|.|.
TGCGCCAGCAGCTCAGAGGGACACGTGGGTTCACCCCTCCACTTT
CASSSEGHVGSPLHF
>TRBV18|TRBJ2-5|.|TRBD2
TGTGCCAGCTCATCATTACTAGCGCGGCAAGAGACCCAGTACTTC
CASSSLLARQETQYF
>TRBV28|TRBJ2-2|.|TRBD1
TGTGCCAGCAGTTGGTTCGGGACAGCTAACACCGGGGAGCTGTTTTTT
CASSWFGTANTGELFF
>TRBV28|TRBJ1-1|.|.
TGTGCCAGCAGTTTAACACCGCTGAACACTGAAGCTTTCTTT
CASSLTPLNTEAFF
>TRBV19|TRBJ1-5|.|.
TGTGCCAGCCCCCGGAGGGAGAGCAATCAGCCCCAGCATTTT
CASPRRESNQPQHF
>TRBV4-3|TRBJ2-7|.|.
TGCGCCAGCAGCCAAGATCCGGGAACTCTGTACTTC
CASSQDPGTLYF
>TRBV7-8|TRBJ2-5|.|TRBD1
TGTGCCAGCAGGGACAGGGAAGAGATCCAGTACTTC
CASRDREEIQYF
>TRBV28|TRBJ1-5|.|TRBD1
TGTGCCAGCACCGACGGACAGGGCTACAATCAGCCCCAGCATTTT
CASTDGQGYNQPQHF
>TRBV29-1|TRBJ2-6|.|TRBD1
TGCAGCGTCGCGGGACAGGGGAGAATGGCTGGGGCCAACGTCCTGACTTTC
CSVAGQGRMAGANVLTF
>TRBV5-1|TRBJ1-6|.|TRBD1
TGCGCCAGCAGCTTGGGGCCAGGGGGAGATAATTCACCCCTCCACTTT
CASSLGPGGDNSPLHF
>TRBV19|TRBJ2-2|.|.
TGTGCCAGTAATACAGCATCAGCAGCCGGGGAGCTGTTTTTT
CASNTASAAGELFF
>TRBV7-9|TRBJ1-4|few|.
TGTGCCAGCAGCCCTTATGAAAAACTGTTTTTT
CASSPYEKLFF
>TRBV7-9|TRBJ2-3|.|TRBD2
TGTGCCAGCAGCTTAGGTTCTAGCGGGAGGAGCACAGATACGCAGTATTTT
CASSLGSSGRSTDTQYF
>TRBV28|TRBJ2-7|.|.
TGTGCCAGCAGTTTTTGGGGCTCGAGGATCGAGCAGTACTTC
CASSFWGSRIEQYF
>TRBV4-2|TRBJ2-7|once|.
TGTGCCAGCAGCGACCTCTCTTCGGGAGACTCCTACGAGCAGTACTTC
CASSDLSSGDSYEQYF
>TRBV7-2|TRBJ2-1|.|.
TGTGCCAGCAGCTTAGCCAACGGTTTGGGAGATGAGCAGTTCTTC
CASSLANGLGDEQFF
>TRBV7-2|TRBJ2-5|.|TRBD2
TGTGCCAGCAGCTCTGGGCTAGCGGGGGGGCTCATCGGTGGAGAGACCCAGTACTTC
CASSSGLAGGLIGGETQYF
>TRBV7-2|TRBJ2-5|few|.
TGTGCCAGCAGAGGAGGGCCGCAAGAGACCCAGTACTTC
CASRGGPQETQYF
>TRBV30|TRBJ1-1|.|.
TGTGCCTGGAGTAGAGACTCGAACACTGAAGCTTTCTTT
CAWSRDSNTEAFF
>TRBV27|TRBJ2-1|.|TRBD2
TGTGCCAGCAGTTTATCGCCCGTAGCGGGACATAAGCAGTTCTTC
CASSLSPVAGHKQFF
>TRBV5-5|TRBJ1-3|few|.
TGTGCCAGCAGCTTGGAGGGGGGGAATGTTGGAAACACCATATATTTT
CASSLEGGNVGNTIYF